This T cell receptor (beta chain) was captured in a study of CD4 T cells in relation to SARS-CoV-2 and coronaviruses. Before the COVID-19 pandemic, during about 2010-2018, CD4+ T cells were taken from unexposed donors. CD4+ T cells were isolated from the cells after 10 days of culture. Cells permitting, SARS-CoV-2 S/N and four cold-coronavirus spikes were tested on unexposed-donor CD4+ T cells. Overall study results and limits: In about 65% of donors, memory CD4+ clonotypes crossrecognized SARS-CoV-2 and at least one common cold coronavirus spike. This crossreactivity analysis covered spike protein alone, no other viral proteins.

Only in-frame clones appear in the TCRdb table, and some are missing; sequencing was by immunoSEQ multiplex PCR. Of about 12,000 clones listed, roughly 65% are singletons. Details on this clone: Its antigen remains unidentified.

The V gene lost 1 base and the J gene lost 2 bases, with 10 bases spanning the gap. The CDR3 has 15 residues. Germline V CDR1 and CDR2: MDHEN, SYDVKM. This TCR was sampled from a human donor in good health. Sequenced input: CD4+ T cells from PBMCs, cultured in vitro. The V call is TRBV28, the J call TRBJ2-3; D possibly corresponds to TRBD1 (5 bases). The CDR3, as DNA: TGTGCCAGCAGTTTATCACAGGCCGCCACAGATACGCAGTATTTT. This encodes CASSLSQAATDTQYF.